These T cell receptor beta chains were read from a single sample in a study of a mutant IDH1 vaccine in newly diagnosed glioma. The data were produced by immunoSEQ multiplex PCR, yet TCRdb's version contains in-frame clones alone and is incomplete. The table shows under 40,000 clones, with approximately 78% occurring only once. These receptors lack a known antigen. This sample comprised PBMCs, obtained from a glioma patient whose treatment included an IDH1 peptide vaccine. Receptors were obtained from a woman between 18 and 29 years old with glioma. Both conserved end residues are part of each CDR3. The D gene is left open where the match is weak. The listing skips clone size in some rows; elsewhere it reads once, few, many or a size class.

abundance: few
v_gene: TRBV9
d_gene: -
j_gene: TRBJ2-3
CDR3aa: CASSGTVGPDTQYF
CDR3nt: TGTGCCAGCAGCGGGACGGTAGGCCCAGATACGCAGTATTTT

abundance: -
v_gene: TRBV30
d_gene: TRBD1
j_gene: TRBJ1-6
CDR3aa: CAWSPGDRVNSPLHF
CDR3nt: TGTGCCTGGAGTCCAGGCGACAGGGTTAATTCACCCCTCCACTTT

abundance: -
v_gene: TRBV11-2
d_gene: TRBD1
j_gene: TRBJ1-2
CDR3aa: CASSLSGTGVYGYTF
CDR3nt: TGTGCCAGCAGCTTATCCGGGACAGGGGTTTATGGCTACACCTTC

abundance: -
v_gene: TRBV15
d_gene: TRBD1
j_gene: TRBJ2-7
CDR3aa: CATSFDRGGYEQYF
CDR3nt: TGTGCCACCAGCTTTGACAGGGGCGGGTACGAGCAGTACTTC

abundance: -
v_gene: TRBV7-9
d_gene: -
j_gene: TRBJ2-5
CDR3aa: CASSLWVGGTQETQYF
CDR3nt: TGTGCCAGCAGCTTATGGGTTGGCGGGACCCAAGAGACCCAGTACTTC

abundance: -
v_gene: TRBV4-2
d_gene: -
j_gene: TRBJ2-3
CDR3aa: CASSQVTGERPLPTDTQYF
CDR3nt: TGTGCCAGCAGCCAAGTCACTGGGGAGCGGCCACTCCCCACAGATACGCAGTATTTT

abundance: -
v_gene: TRBV7-2
d_gene: TRBD2
j_gene: TRBJ2-3
CDR3aa: CASSLVSGSVDTQYF
CDR3nt: TGTGCCAGCAGCTTAGTTAGCGGGAGTGTAGATACGCAGTATTTT

abundance: -
v_gene: TRBV18
d_gene: -
j_gene: TRBJ1-2
CDR3aa: CASSPLEWGADGYTF
CDR3nt: TGTGCCAGCTCACCTCTGGAATGGGGGGCAGATGGCTACACCTTC

abundance: -
v_gene: TRBV5-5
d_gene: -
j_gene: TRBJ1-4
CDR3aa: CASSLEGSGNEKLFF
CDR3nt: TGTGCCAGCAGCTTGGAGGGGTCGGGTAATGAAAAACTGTTTTTT

abundance: -
v_gene: TRBV5-1
d_gene: -
j_gene: TRBJ2-7
CDR3aa: CASSLTQGGRYEQYF
CDR3nt: TGCGCCAGCAGCTTGACGCAGGGGGGCCGGTACGAGCAGTACTTC

abundance: -
v_gene: TRBV27
d_gene: -
j_gene: TRBJ2-7
CDR3aa: CASRLRQDSYEQYF
CDR3nt: TGTGCCAGCAGGCTCAGACAGGACTCCTACGAGCAGTACTTC

abundance: once
v_gene: TRBV7-2
d_gene: -
j_gene: TRBJ2-1
CDR3aa: CASSLWTNEQFF
CDR3nt: TGTGCCAGCAGTCTTTGGACGAATGAGCAGTTCTTC

abundance: -
v_gene: TRBV4-1
d_gene: TRBD2
j_gene: TRBJ2-7
CDR3aa: CASSHTSGGVPYEQYF
CDR3nt: TGCGCCAGCAGCCATACCAGCGGGGGCGTACCCTACGAGCAGTACTTC

abundance: -
v_gene: TRBV5-1
d_gene: -
j_gene: TRBJ2-6
CDR3aa: CASSLNYGSGANVLTF
CDR3nt: TGCGCCAGCAGCTTGAACTACGGCTCTGGGGCCAACGTCCTGACTTTC

abundance: -
v_gene: TRBV9
d_gene: -
j_gene: TRBJ2-3
CDR3aa: CASSVEGLGTDTQYF
CDR3nt: TGTGCCAGCAGCGTAGAGGGACTCGGCACAGATACGCAGTATTTT

abundance: few
v_gene: TRBV5-5
d_gene: -
j_gene: TRBJ1-5
CDR3aa: CASSPVIIQQNQPQHF
CDR3nt: TGTGCCAGCAGCCCGGTCATTATCCAGCAGAATCAGCCCCAGCATTTT

abundance: few
v_gene: TRBV7-2
d_gene: -
j_gene: TRBJ1-5
CDR3aa: CASSFGLHQPQHF
CDR3nt: TGTGCCAGCAGCTTTGGTTTGCACCAGCCCCAGCATTTT

abundance: once
v_gene: TRBV30
d_gene: TRBD1
j_gene: TRBJ1-2
CDR3aa: CAWSGRGQGNYGYTF
CDR3nt: TGTGCCTGGAGTGGCAGGGGACAGGGAAACTATGGCTACACCTTC

abundance: -
v_gene: TRBV5-5
d_gene: -
j_gene: TRBJ1-2
CDR3aa: CASSLVGQGGGYTF
CDR3nt: TGTGCCAGCAGCTTGGTAGGGCAGGGAGGGGGCTACACCTTC

abundance: once
v_gene: TRBV28
d_gene: TRBD1
j_gene: TRBJ1-2
CDR3aa: CASSLQTSRTGHGYTF
CDR3nt: TGTGCCAGCAGTTTACAAACCTCCAGGACAGGGCATGGCTACACCTTC

abundance: -
v_gene: TRBV4-1
d_gene: -
j_gene: TRBJ2-3
CDR3aa: CASSPGDLTDTQYF
CDR3nt: TGCGCCAGCAGCCCAGGGGATCTCACAGATACGCAGTATTTT

abundance: once
v_gene: TRBV19
d_gene: TRBD1
j_gene: TRBJ2-2
CDR3aa: CASSILGSGTGQTGELFF
CDR3nt: TGTGCCAGTAGTATCCTGGGCTCCGGGACAGGCCAAACCGGGGAGCTGTTTTTT

abundance: -
v_gene: TRBV9
d_gene: -
j_gene: TRBJ2-2
CDR3aa: CASSVESYRGLVRFSGELFF
CDR3nt: TGTGCCAGCAGCGTAGAGTCATACAGGGGACTAGTGAGATTTTCCGGGGAGCTGTTTTTT

abundance: -
v_gene: TRBV30
d_gene: -
j_gene: TRBJ1-5
CDR3aa: CAWRRPRNQPQHF
CDR3nt: TGTGCCTGGAGGCGTCCTCGCAATCAGCCCCAGCATTTT

abundance: -
v_gene: TRBV7-2
d_gene: -
j_gene: TRBJ2-5
CDR3aa: CASSLGTRQETQYF
CDR3nt: TGTGCCAGCAGCTTGGGCACACGTCAAGAGACCCAGTACTTC

abundance: -
v_gene: TRBV9
d_gene: -
j_gene: TRBJ2-5
CDR3aa: CASSVGTAQETQYF
CDR3nt: TGTGCCAGCAGCGTAGGGACAGCCCAAGAGACCCAGTACTTC

abundance: -
v_gene: TRBV6-5
d_gene: TRBD1
j_gene: TRBJ1-4
CDR3aa: CASSYRQGKEKLFF
CDR3nt: TGTGCCAGCAGCTACCGACAGGGAAAAGAAAAACTGTTTTTT

abundance: -
v_gene: TRBV5-4
d_gene: -
j_gene: TRBJ2-3
CDR3aa: CASGWGGTDTQYF
CDR3nt: TGTGCCAGCGGTTGGGGGGGCACAGATACGCAGTATTTT

abundance: few
v_gene: TRBV19
d_gene: TRBD2
j_gene: TRBJ2-1
CDR3aa: CASEGSGRIEQFF
CDR3nt: TGTGCCAGCGAAGGAAGCGGGAGGATTGAGCAGTTCTTC

abundance: -
v_gene: TRBV7-2
d_gene: -
j_gene: TRBJ1-3
CDR3aa: CASTGGSSGNTIYF
CDR3nt: TGTGCCAGCACGGGGGGGTCCTCTGGAAACACCATATATTTT

abundance: -
v_gene: TRBV15
d_gene: -
j_gene: TRBJ2-7
CDR3aa: CATSMQRWGEQYF
CDR3nt: TGTGCCACCAGCATGCAAAGGTGGGGCGAGCAGTACTTC

abundance: -
v_gene: TRBV4-1
d_gene: TRBD2
j_gene: TRBJ2-1
CDR3aa: CASSQVTSGTSYNEQFF
CDR3nt: TGCGCCAGCAGCCAAGTAACTAGCGGGACCTCCTACAATGAGCAGTTCTTC